Listed below are T cell receptor beta chains from one sample, sequenced in a study of blood T cell repertoires in COVID-19. Using immunoSEQ multiplex PCR, the repertoire was profiled, and TCRdb retains in-frame clones only, with some absent. Among 120,000 to 150,000 clones listed, about four fifths were seen once. The source material was PBMCs or T cells enriched from blood (not recorded which). The receptors originated from a man in his forties with acute COVID-19. The CDR3 runs from the conserved cysteine through the conserved F or W. The size entry is marked missing in some rows and otherwise reads once, few, many or a size class.

j_gene,abundance,v_gene,CDR3aa
TRBJ2-1,-,TRBV11-2,CASSLRQREGWNEQFF
TRBJ1-2,few,TRBV7-2,CASSPRQGPYGYTF
TRBJ1-6,-,TRBV7-2,CASSPPPGVRSPLHF
TRBJ1-4,-,TRBV25-1,CASSEYGDILNEKLFF
TRBJ2-3,-,TRBV11-2,CASSSSAGTDTQYF
TRBJ2-2,-,TRBV7-9,CASSYRDRGYTGELFF
TRBJ1-2,-,TRBV5-6,CASSFQGLTNYGYTF
TRBJ2-5,-,TRBV10-3,CAVAKQGQETQYF
TRBJ2-5,-,TRBV7-8,CASSLDLEETQYF
TRBJ1-5,-,TRBV4-2,CASSDGQGGNQPQHF
TRBJ2-1,-,TRBV4-1,CASSQNTGSYNEQFF
TRBJ2-1,-,TRBV28,CASSLSLIWDKTYNEQFF
TRBJ2-3,-,TRBV25-1,CASSLPGGGTDTQYF
TRBJ2-3,few,TRBV3-1/TRBV3-2,CASSHNPGRSTDTQYF
TRBJ1-6,few,TRBV4-1,CASSQDIQLNNSPLHF
TRBJ2-2,-,TRBV15,CATRRATGAGTGELFF
TRBJ1-2,-,TRBV29-1,CSVPSTGGGGYTF
TRBJ2-5,-,TRBV11-2,CASSLVPGTSGQETQYF
TRBJ1-3,-,TRBV14,CASSSRQGPSPGNTIYF
TRBJ1-6,-,TRBV14,CASSHGDRVYSPLHF
TRBJ2-7,-,TRBV24-1,CATSAGGGSYEQYF
TRBJ2-1,-,TRBV7-2,CASSLGTPGTFF
TRBJ2-4,-,TRBV5-1,CASSLYGAKNIQYF
TRBJ2-1,-,TRBV6-5,CASSRVAPADEQFF
TRBJ2-2,-,TRBV27,CASSIQRERRYTGELFF
TRBJ2-5,-,TRBV11-3,CASSLGSEETQYF
TRBJ1-2,-,TRBV19,CASSATGGGEAGYTF
TRBJ2-7,-,TRBV7-8,CASSSGSGASYEQYF
TRBJ2-1,-,TRBV7-8,CASSPGTSGSKTYNEQFF
TRBJ2-1,-,TRBV7-9,CASSLGGQGANEQFF
TRBJ2-7,-,TRBV9,CASSVQAGGYEQYF
TRBJ2-5,-,TRBV18,CASSPVLSGRGETQYF
TRBJ1-2,-,TRBV7-9,CASSLGLMNGYTF
TRBJ1-3,-,TRBV6-5,CASSPRDTPPLTIYF
TRBJ1-5,-,TRBV4-1,CASSQGGEGQQPQHF
TRBJ2-1,-,TRBV5-1,CASSPLGDNEQFF
TRBJ2-5,-,TRBV6-5,CASRAGRRETQYF
TRBJ2-7,-,TRBV6-6,CASSYGPGKLFYEQYF
TRBJ1-3,-,TRBV28,CASSSPGSGNTIYF
TRBJ2-5,-,TRBV30,CAWTKGQGAGETQYF